This TCR beta chain derives from a study of T cell responses to AZD1222 COVID-19 vaccine. Study background: The study pooled second doses at about 4 or about 12 weeks.

Assay: immunoSEQ multiplex PCR; the TCRdb copy retains only in-frame clones and omits some. The sample shows tens of thousands of clones, approximately 83% of them seen only once. V was shortened by 2 bases and J by 4 bases, with 11 bases between the two germline ends. Germline V gene lookup returns CDR1 SEHNR and CDR2 FQNEAQ (reference sequence). The CDR3 covers 14 residues. This clone came up once. The source material was peripheral blood, sampled on day 0 of AZD1222 vaccination. V gene TRBV7-9 combines with J gene TRBJ1-2; D unclear. This clonotype was obtained from an adult in good health. This chain's CDR3 is CASSLNSDGYGYTF. The CDR3 DNA sequence: TGTGCCAGCAGCTTAAACTCGGATGGCTATGGCTACACCTTC.